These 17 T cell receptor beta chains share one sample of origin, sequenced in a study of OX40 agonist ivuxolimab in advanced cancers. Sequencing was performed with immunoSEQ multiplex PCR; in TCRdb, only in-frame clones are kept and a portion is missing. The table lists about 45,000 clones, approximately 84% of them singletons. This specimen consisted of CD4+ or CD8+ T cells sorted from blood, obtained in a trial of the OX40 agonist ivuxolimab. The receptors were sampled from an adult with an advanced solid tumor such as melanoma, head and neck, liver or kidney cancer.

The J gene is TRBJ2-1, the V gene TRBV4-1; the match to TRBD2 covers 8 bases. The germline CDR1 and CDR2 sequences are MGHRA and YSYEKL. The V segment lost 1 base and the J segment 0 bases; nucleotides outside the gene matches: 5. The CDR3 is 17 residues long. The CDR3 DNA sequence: TGCGCCAGCAGCCAAGCCTTACTAGCGGACTCCTACAATGAGCAGTTCTTC. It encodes CASSQALLADSYNEQFF.

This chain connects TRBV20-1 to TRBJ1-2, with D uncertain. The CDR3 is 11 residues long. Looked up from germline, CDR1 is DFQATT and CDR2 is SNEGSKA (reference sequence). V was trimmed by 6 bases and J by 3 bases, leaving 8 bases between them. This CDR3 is CSAIEDYGYTF. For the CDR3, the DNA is TGCAGTGCCATTGAGGACTATGGCTACACCTTC.

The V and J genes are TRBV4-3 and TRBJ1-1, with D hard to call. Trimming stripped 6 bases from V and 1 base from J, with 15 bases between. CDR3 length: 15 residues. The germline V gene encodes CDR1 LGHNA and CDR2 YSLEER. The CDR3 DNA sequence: TGCGCCAGCAGGAGAGATCCGGGTCCGAACACTGAAGCTTTCTTT. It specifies CASRRDPGPNTEAFF.

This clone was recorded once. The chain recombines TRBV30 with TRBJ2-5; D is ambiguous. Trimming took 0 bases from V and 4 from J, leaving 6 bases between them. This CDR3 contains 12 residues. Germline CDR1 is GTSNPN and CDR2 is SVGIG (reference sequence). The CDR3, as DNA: TGTGCCTGGAGTGTAGGTGGAGAGACCCAGTACTTC. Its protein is CAWSVGGETQYF.

The CDR3 reads CAISSSVGTDTQYF. DNA of the CDR3: TGTGCCATCAGTTCTAGTGTGGGGACAGATACGCAGTATTTT. J is TRBJ2-3 and V is TRBV10-3; D is unresolved. Germline-derived CDR1 and CDR2 are ENHRY and SYGVKD. This CDR3 spans 14 amino acids. Trimming shortened V by 5 bases and J by 3 bases, and 12 bases separated the two germline ends.

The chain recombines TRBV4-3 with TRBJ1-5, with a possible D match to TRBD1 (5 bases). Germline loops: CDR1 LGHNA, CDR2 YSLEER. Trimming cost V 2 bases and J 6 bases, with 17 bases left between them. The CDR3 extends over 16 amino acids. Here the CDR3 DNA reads TGCGCCAGCAGCCAAAGCGTCGGGGGGAACGGTCAGCCCCAGCATTTT. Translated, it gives CASSQSVGGNGQPQHF.

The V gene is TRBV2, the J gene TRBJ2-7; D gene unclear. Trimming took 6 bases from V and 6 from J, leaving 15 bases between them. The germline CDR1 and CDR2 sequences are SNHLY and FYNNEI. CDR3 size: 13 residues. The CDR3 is CASSQLLGTEQYF. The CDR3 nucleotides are TGTGCCAGCAGCCAACTCCTGGGTACCGAGCAGTACTTC. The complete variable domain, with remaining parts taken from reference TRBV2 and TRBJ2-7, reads EPEVTQTPSHQVTQMGQEVILRCVPISNHLYFYWYRQILGQKVEFLVSFYNNEISEKSEIFDDQFSVERPDGSNFTLKIRSTKLEDSAMYFCASSQLLGTEQYFGPGTRLTVT.

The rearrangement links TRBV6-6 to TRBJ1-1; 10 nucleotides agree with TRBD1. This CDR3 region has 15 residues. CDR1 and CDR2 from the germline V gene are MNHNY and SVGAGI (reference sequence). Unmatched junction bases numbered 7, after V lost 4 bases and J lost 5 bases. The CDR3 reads CASSSGTGEGTEAFF. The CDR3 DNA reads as TGTGCCAGCAGTTCCGGGACAGGGGAGGGAACTGAAGCTTTCTTT.

The CDR3 here is CAWSVRLADTQYF. For the CDR3, the DNA is TGTGCCTGGAGTGTCCGACTAGCAGATACGCAGTATTTT. V and J are TRBV30 and TRBJ2-3, with D perhaps TRBD2 (6 bases). This CDR3 spans 13 amino acids. CDR1 is GTSNPN, CDR2 SVGIG, per germline (reference sequence). The V end was cut by 0 bases, the J end by 4 bases, with 8 bases between.

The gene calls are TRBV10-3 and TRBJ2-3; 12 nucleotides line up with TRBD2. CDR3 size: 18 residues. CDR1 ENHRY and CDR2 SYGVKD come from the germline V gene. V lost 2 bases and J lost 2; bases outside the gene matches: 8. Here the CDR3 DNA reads TGTGCCATCAGTGAGGCCACTAGCGGGGGGCTAGCCACAGATACGCAGTATTTT. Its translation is CAISEATSGGLATDTQYF.

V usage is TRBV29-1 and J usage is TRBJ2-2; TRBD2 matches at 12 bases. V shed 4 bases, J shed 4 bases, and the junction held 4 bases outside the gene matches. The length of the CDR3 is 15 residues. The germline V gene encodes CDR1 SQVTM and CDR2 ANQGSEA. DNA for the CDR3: TGCAGCGTTGTAACGGGACTAGCGGGCACCGGGGAGCTGTTTTTT. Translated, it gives CSVVTGLAGTGELFF.

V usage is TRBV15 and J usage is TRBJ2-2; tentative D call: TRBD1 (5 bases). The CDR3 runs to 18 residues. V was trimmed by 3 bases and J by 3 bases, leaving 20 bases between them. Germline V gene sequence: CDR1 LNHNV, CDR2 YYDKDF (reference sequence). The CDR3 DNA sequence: TGTGCCACCAGCAGGGATGATGGGGCCGGATGGGACACCGGGGAGCTGTTTTTT. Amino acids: CATSRDDGAGWDTGELFF.

In DNA, the CDR3 is TGTGCCAGCAGCGTAGGTGGGACCCAAAACACCGGGGAGCTGTTTTTT. This sequence encodes CASSVGGTQNTGELFF. The J gene is TRBJ2-2, the V gene TRBV9; D possibly uses TRBD1 or TRBD2 (5 bases each). CDR3 length equals 16 residues. Germline lookup yields CDR1 SGDLS and CDR2 YYNGEE. Trimming took off 0 bases at V and 2 bases at J, with 11 bases between the two ends.

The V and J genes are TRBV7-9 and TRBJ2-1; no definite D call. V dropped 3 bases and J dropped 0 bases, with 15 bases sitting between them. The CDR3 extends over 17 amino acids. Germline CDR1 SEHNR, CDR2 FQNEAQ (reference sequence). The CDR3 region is CASSFPGSILSYNEQFF. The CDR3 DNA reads TGTGCCAGCAGCTTCCCCGGGTCGATTCTCTCCTACAATGAGCAGTTCTTC.

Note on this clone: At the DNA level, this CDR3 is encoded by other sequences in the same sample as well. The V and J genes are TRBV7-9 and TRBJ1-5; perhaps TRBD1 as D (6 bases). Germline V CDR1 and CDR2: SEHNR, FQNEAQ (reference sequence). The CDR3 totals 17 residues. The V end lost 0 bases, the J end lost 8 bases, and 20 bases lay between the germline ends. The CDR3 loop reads CASSLAVGGRAGEPQHF. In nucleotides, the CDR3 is TGTGCCAGCAGCTTAGCTGTAGGGGGTCGGGCCGGGGAGCCCCAGCATTTT. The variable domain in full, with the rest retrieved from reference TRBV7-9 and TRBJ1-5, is DTGVSQNPRHKITKRGQNVTFRCDPISEHNRLYWYRQTLGQGPEFLTYFQNEAQLEKSRLLSDRFSAERPKGSFSTLEIQRTEQGDSAMYLCASSLAVGGRAGEPQHFGDGTRLSIL.

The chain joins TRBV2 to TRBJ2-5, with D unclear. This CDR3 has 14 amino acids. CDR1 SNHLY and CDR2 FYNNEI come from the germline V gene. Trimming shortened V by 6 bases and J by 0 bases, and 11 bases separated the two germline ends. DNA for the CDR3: TGTGCCAGCAGGTACACTTGGTACCAAGAGACCCAGTACTTC. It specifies CASRYTWYQETQYF.

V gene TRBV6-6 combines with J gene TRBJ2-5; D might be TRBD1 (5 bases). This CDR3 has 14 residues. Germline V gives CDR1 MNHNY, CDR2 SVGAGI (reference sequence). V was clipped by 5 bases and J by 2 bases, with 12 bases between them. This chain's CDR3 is CASSQTTAQETQYF. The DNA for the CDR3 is TGTGCCAGCAGTCAGACGACAGCACAAGAGACCCAGTACTTC.